This TCR beta chain was captured by sequencing in a study of regulatory T cells in long-lasting Graves disease. General study findings and limits: Persistent disease was associated with favored TRBV28 usage and with favored use of TRBJ1-2 and TRBJ2-5.

Indicated time point: newly diagnosed GD, antithyroid drugs for less than 3 months. The TCR library was prepared using RNA isolated from PBMCs. Many counts were recorded for this clonotype. Its antigen remains unknown. This CDR3 is 15 amino acids long. The germline V gene has CDR1 MNHNS and CDR2 SASEGT. The trim removed 5 bases at V and 2 bases at J, leaving 8 bases unmatched. The TCR beta library used iRepertoire HTBI primers with Arm-PCR amplification of CDR3. A single record per CDR3 protein comes from TCRdb applying MiXCR to the multiplex PCR reads. This table has fewer than 450,000 distinct CDR3 sequences, approximately 16% appearing once. This same sample was also taken into another study, of T cells in Graves' hyperthyroidism and ophthalmopathy.

The chain couples TRBV6-1 to TRBJ2-7; 8 bases match TRBD1. The sample consisted of peripheral blood mononuclear cells (PBMCs), taken at new diagnosis, from a patient treated with antithyroid drugs. This clonotype was sampled from a woman in her forties with Graves disease. CDR3 sequence: CASSLQDRAAYEQYF. CDR3 bases: TGTGCCAGCAGTCTCCAGGACAGGGCCGCCTACGAGCAGTACTTC.